Listed here are 30 T cell receptor beta chains from one sample, sequenced in a study of T cell responses to AZD1222 COVID-19 vaccine. Libraries were prepared by immunoSEQ multiplex PCR; TCRdb keeps only in-frame clonotypes and omits some of them. Of roughly 150,000 clones in the sample, 80% to 95% were seen once. The source was peripheral blood, collected on day 0 of AZD1222 vaccination. The source of these receptors is an adult in good health.

This clone was seen once. J is TRBJ2-7 and V is TRBV9; D is possibly TRBD1 (6 bases). V dropped 0 bases and J dropped 3 bases, with 10 bases sitting between them. This CDR3 is 14 amino acids long. CDR1 and CDR2 (germline): SGDLS, YYNGEE. In nucleotides, the CDR3 is TGTGCCAGCAGCGTAGCCACAGGGAACTACGAGCAGTACTTC. This sequence encodes CASSVATGNYEQYF.

The CDR3 region is CSATGANEKLFF. The CDR3 nucleotides are TGCAGCGCCACAGGGGCTAATGAAAAACTGTTTTTT. The chain joins TRBV29-1 to TRBJ1-4, with 7 bases matching TRBD1. CDR3 length: 12 amino acids. Unmatched junction bases numbered 2, after V lost 7 bases and J lost 3 bases. Germline CDR1 SQVTM, CDR2 ANQGSEA.

This rearrangement joins TRBV9 to TRBJ2-6, with no clear D. The ends were cut back, 4 bases at V and 2 bases at J, with 7 bases in the middle. Germline CDR1 reads SGDLS; CDR2 reads YYNGEE. This CDR3 spans 14 amino acids. CDR3 loop: CASSLKPGANVLTF. The CDR3 bases are TGTGCCAGCAGCCTAAAACCTGGGGCCAACGTCCTGACTTTC.

The rearrangement links TRBV29-1 to TRBJ2-1; TRBD2 might be the D (6 bases). Per germline, CDR1 SQVTM and CDR2 ANQGSEA. The CDR3 is made up of 13 amino acids. The V and J ends lost 7 bases and 4 bases respectively, with 14 bases between them. CDR3 in DNA: TGCAGCGCCGCGCGGGGCGGGTACAATGAGCAGTTCTTC. It yields the protein CSAARGGYNEQFF.

This chain joins TRBV6-1 and TRBJ2-1; TRBD1 agrees at 11 bases. V was pared by 1 base and J by 0 bases, with 14 bases of the junction left unmatched. Germline V gives CDR1 MNHNS, CDR2 SASEGT. The CDR3 covers 21 residues. Written as DNA, the CDR3 is TGTGCCAGCAGTGAAGTCTGGACCGGGACAGGGGGACCTAGCTCCTACAATGAGCAGTTCTTC. It yields the protein CASSEVWTGTGGPSSYNEQFF.

The chain combines TRBV27 with TRBJ2-3; 8 positions agree with TRBD2. V was clipped by 4 bases and J by 6 bases; unmatched bases: 6. CDR1 MNHEY and CDR2 SMNVEV come from the germline V gene (reference sequence). The CDR3 covers 14 residues. The CDR3 here is CASSWAGGSDTQYF. The DNA for the CDR3 is TGTGCCAGCAGTTGGGCGGGAGGCAGCGATACGCAGTATTTT.

This clone came up a few times. The rearrangement uses TRBV19 and TRBJ1-2; D is unclear. Deletions cut 5 bases from V and 4 bases from J, with 14 bases between. CDR3 size: 14 residues. The germline CDR1 and CDR2 sequences are LNHDA and SQIVND (reference sequence). CDR3 in amino acids: CASSPRVGRYGYTF. CDR3 nucleotide sequence: TGTGCCAGTAGTCCACGGGTAGGACGCTATGGCTACACCTTC.

The CDR3 nucleotides are TGTGCCAGCAGTATAGGGACAGGCACAGATACGCAGTATTTT. This codes for CASSIGTGTDTQYF. The rearrangement links TRBV27 to TRBJ2-3; 7 nucleotides align to TRBD1. Germline CDR1 and CDR2: MNHEY and SMNVEV (reference sequence). The CDR3 is made up of 14 amino acids. Trimming removed 5 bases from V and 1 base from J; junction bases left unmatched: 3.

This chain joins TRBV19 and TRBJ1-2; possible D gene TRBD1, 5 bases. Trimming took off 3 bases at V and 4 bases at J, with 9 bases between the two ends. This CDR3 has 13 residues. The germline gives CDR1 LNHDA, CDR2 SQIVND (reference sequence). The CDR3 DNA is TGTGCCAGTAGTATCGGTAGGGGCTATGGCTACACCTTC. This sequence encodes CASSIGRGYGYTF.

The count of this clone is one. J is TRBJ2-1 and V is TRBV7-2; TRBD2 is a possible D gene (6 bases). V lost 3 bases to trimming and J lost 4 bases, with 10 bases between them. Germline CDR1 reads SGHTA; CDR2 reads FQGNSA. The CDR3 contains 14 residues. CDR3 nucleotides: TGTGCCAGCAGCTTCGGGGCGGGATACAATGAGCAGTTCTTC. It specifies CASSFGAGYNEQFF.

This sequence joins TRBV5-1 and TRBJ1-1; no clear D gene. V was shortened by 3 bases and J by 4 bases, with 13 bases between the two germline ends. CDR3 size: 14 residues. Germline V lookup: CDR1 SGHRS, CDR2 YFSETQ. CDR3 coding DNA: TGCGCCAGCAGCTCTGAGGGTTGGATCACTGAAGCTTTCTTT. Its protein product is CASSSEGWITEAFF.

The genes are TRBV7-3 and TRBJ2-5, with D tentatively TRBD2 (5 bases). There are 18 residues in the CDR3. V lost 1 base to trimming and J lost 5 bases, with 23 bases between them. CDR1 SGHTA and CDR2 FQGTGA come from the germline V gene. The CDR3 bases are TGTGCCAGCAGCTTAATATCTGAGGTTGGCCTAGCCGGGGAGACCCAGTACTTC. This sequence encodes CASSLISEVGLAGETQYF.

This clone was observed a single time. The chain uses TRBV2 and TRBJ1-2, with D possibly TRBD1 on 6 matching bases. Germline V gives CDR1 SNHLY, CDR2 FYNNEI. V was clipped by 4 bases and J by 5 bases, with 26 bases between them. There are 18 residues in the CDR3. This CDR3 reads CASSVAVDGGWGAYGYTF. The CDR3 coding sequence is TGTGCCAGCAGTGTAGCGGTCGACGGAGGATGGGGGGCTTATGGCTACACCTTC.

The V gene is TRBV27, the J gene TRBJ1-1; perhaps TRBD1 as D (6 bases). The CDR3 is 14 amino acids. The ends were cut back, 6 bases at V and 5 bases at J, with 16 bases in the middle. Germline V gene sequence: CDR1 MNHEY, CDR2 SMNVEV (reference sequence). In nucleotides, the CDR3 is TGTGCCAGCAGGCTTGGGGGGGGGCGGACTGAAGCTTTCTTT. Protein sequence: CASRLGGGRTEAFF.

J is TRBJ2-1 and V is TRBV5-4; 8 nucleotides agree with TRBD2. The CDR3 contains 14 residues. V lost 3 bases to trimming and J lost 7 bases; unmatched junction nucleotides: 6. Germline V gene lookup returns CDR1 SGHNT and CDR2 YYREEE (reference sequence). The CDR3 protein is CASSYSGTRNEQFF. The CDR3 nucleotides read TGTGCCAGCAGCTATAGCGGGACGAGGAATGAGCAGTTCTTC. The full variable domain, rest sourced from reference TRBV5-4 and TRBJ2-1, is ETGVTQSPTHLIKTRGQQVTLRCSSQSGHNTVSWYQQALGQGPQFIFQYYREEENGRGNFPPRFSGLQFPNYSSELNVNALELDDSALYLCASSYSGTRNEQFFGPGTRLTVL.

The chain couples TRBV24-1 to TRBJ1-1; TRBD1 is a possible D gene (6 bases). The CDR3 is 16 residues long. Trimming took off 4 bases at V and 1 base at J, with 15 bases between the two ends. Germline-derived CDR1 and CDR2 are KGHDR and SFDVKD. The CDR3, as DNA: TGTGCCACCAGTGACGCTACCACAGGGCGGAACACTGAAGCTTTCTTT. Translation: CATSDATTGRNTEAFF.

This clone was found once. CDR3 coding DNA: TGTGCCAGCAGCGCCGGGGACGTGGGTGAGCAGTTCTTC. Protein sequence: CASSAGDVGEQFF. The gene calls are TRBV5-4 and TRBJ2-1; D might be TRBD1 or TRBD2, each matching 5 bases. This CDR3 is 13 amino acids long. Trimming left V 4 bases short and J 9 bases short, with 14 bases between. The germline V gene encodes CDR1 SGHNT and CDR2 YYREEE (reference sequence).

This clone showed up just once. The CDR3 DNA reads TGTGCCAGCAGGAAACAATTAACGAATGAAAAACTGTTTTTT. It is translated as CASRKQLTNEKLFF. The chain carries TRBV6-5 and TRBJ1-4, with D unresolved. Trimming pared 6 bases from V and 5 bases from J, leaving 13 bases between. Germline-derived CDR1 and CDR2 are MNHEY and SVGAGI. This CDR3 contains 14 residues.

The gene calls are TRBV28 and TRBJ1-2; 9 bases map to TRBD1. CDR1 is MDHEN, CDR2 SYDVKM, per germline. The J segment lost 6 bases and the V segment lost 8 bases, leaving 19 bases of the junction unmatched. The CDR3 length is 17 residues. CDR3 protein: CASATGGARGGRDGYTF. CDR3 DNA sequence: TGTGCCAGCGCAACAGGGGGCGCTCGCGGCGGAAGGGATGGCTACACCTTC.

The gene calls are TRBV18 and TRBJ1-2, with TRBD1 identical over 9 bases. Trimming removed 3 bases from V and 7 bases from J; junction bases left unmatched: 6. This CDR3 region has 14 residues. Germline lookup yields CDR1 KGHSH and CDR2 LQKENI. This CDR3 reads CASSPGTGSGGYTF. For the CDR3, the DNA is TGTGCCAGCTCACCCGGGACAGGGTCGGGTGGCTACACCTTC.

This clone was seen a single time. The chain recombines TRBV5-6 with TRBJ2-7; a possible D gene is TRBD1 (5 bases). Germline-derived CDR1 and CDR2 are SGHDT and YYEEEE. Trimming removed 4 bases from V and 7 bases from J, with 9 bases in between. CDR3 length: 11 amino acids. The CDR3: CASSANREQYF. CDR3 DNA: TGTGCCAGCAGCGCAAACAGGGAGCAGTACTTC.

The V call is TRBV5-1, the J call TRBJ2-5; the match to TRBD2 covers 8 bases. This CDR3 comprises 13 residues. The V gene end was trimmed by 1 base and the J gene end by 5 bases; junction bases not matched to a gene: 1. CDR1 and CDR2 (germline): SGHRS, YFSETQ. CDR3 residues: CASSLPGGETQYF. DNA for the CDR3: TGCGCCAGCAGCTTGCCGGGAGGGGAGACCCAGTACTTC.

The CDR3 is CAIRGQGSDEQYF. As DNA, the CDR3 is TGTGCCATCAGGGGACAGGGAAGCGACGAGCAGTACTTC. The genes are TRBV10-3 and TRBJ2-7; 9 bases map to TRBD1. The CDR3 loop spans 13 amino acids. Per the germline V gene, CDR1 is ENHRY and CDR2 is SYGVKD. After removal of 6 bases from V and 5 bases from J, the junction contained 5 bases not matched to a gene.

This chain's CDR3 is CASSPRTGSGELFF. In DNA form, the CDR3 reads TGTGCCAGCAGCCCGCGGACAGGGTCCGGGGAGCTGTTTTTT. V gene TRBV7-8 combines with J gene TRBJ2-2, with 8 bases aligning to TRBD1. J was trimmed by 6 bases and V by 5 bases; bases with no gene match: 5. The CDR3 extends over 14 amino acids. The germline CDR1 and CDR2 sequences are SGHVS and FQNEAQ. The full variable domain, completed using reference TRBV7-8 and TRBJ2-2, is GAGVSQSPRYKVAKRGQDVALRCDPISGHVSLFWYQQALGQGPEFLTYFQNEAQLDKSGLPSDRFFAERPEGSVSTLKIQRTQQEDSAVYLCASSPRTGSGELFFGEGSRLTVL.

The V and J genes are TRBV7-2 and TRBJ1-1, with 7 bases identical to TRBD1. Germline CDR1 and CDR2: SGHTA and FQGNSA. Trimming cost V 1 base and J 7 bases; bases outside gene matches: 3. The CDR3 length is 13 residues. The CDR3 sequence is CASSLDRGDEAFF. CDR3 in DNA: TGTGCCAGCAGCTTAGACAGGGGCGATGAAGCTTTCTTT. The whole variable domain, remainder taken from reference TRBV7-2 and TRBJ1-1, is GAGVSQSPSNKVTEKGKDVELRCDPISGHTALYWYRQSLGQGLEFLIYFQGNSAPDKSGLPSDRFSAERTGGSVSTLTIQRTQQEDSAVYLCASSLDRGDEAFFGQGTRLTVV.

This rearrangement joins TRBV6-5 to TRBJ1-1, with D unclear. The V end was cut by 0 bases, the J end by 5 bases, with 10 bases between. The germline V gene encodes CDR1 MNHEY and CDR2 SVGAGI. The CDR3 is made up of 14 amino acids. CDR3 protein: CASSYSVGGTEAFF. The DNA of the CDR3 is TGTGCCAGCAGTTACTCGGTGGGAGGAACTGAAGCTTTCTTT.

This clone has only one observation. V gene TRBV27 combines with J gene TRBJ2-7; D uncertain. Germline CDR1 is MNHEY and CDR2 is SMNVEV (reference sequence). The CDR3 covers 13 residues. Trimming removed 5 bases from V and 0 bases from J, with 8 bases in between. In DNA, the CDR3 is TGTGCCAGCAGTAAGGGCAGCTCCTACGAGCAGTACTTC. The encoded protein is CASSKGSSYEQYF.

V usage is TRBV2 and J usage is TRBJ1-5; possible D gene TRBD1, 6 bases. Per the germline V gene, CDR1 is SNHLY and CDR2 is FYNNEI. The CDR3 has 15 amino acids. V dropped 6 bases and J dropped 4 bases, with 16 bases sitting between them. The CDR3 nucleotides read TGTGCCAGCAGCGAACCGGGACACCATAATCAGCCCCAGCATTTT. It codes for CASSEPGHHNQPQHF. The entire variable domain, with the rest obtained from reference TRBV2 and TRBJ1-5, is as follows: EPEVTQTPSHQVTQMGQEVILRCVPISNHLYFYWYRQILGQKVEFLVSFYNNEISEKSEIFDDQFSVERPDGSNFTLKIRSTKLEDSAMYFCASSEPGHHNQPQHFGDGTRLSIL.

This chain connects TRBV9 to TRBJ2-2; TRBD2 matches at 7 bases. From germline, CDR1 is SGDLS and CDR2 YYNGEE. The length of the CDR3 is 16 residues. With 0 bases clipped from V and 4 bases from J, the junction kept 6 bases outside the gene matches. CDR3: CASSVGPAGFTGELFF. The CDR3 DNA reads as TGTGCCAGCAGCGTAGGCCCAGCGGGATTCACCGGGGAGCTGTTTTTT.

This chain uses TRBV27 with TRBJ1-5, with D tentatively TRBD1 (5 bases). The germline gives CDR1 MNHEY, CDR2 SMNVEV (reference sequence). The CDR3 runs 16 residues. V lost 4 bases to trimming and J lost 2 bases, with 15 bases between them. This CDR3 reads CASSSSGVYGNQPQHF. CDR3 nucleotides: TGTGCCAGCAGTTCATCGGGGGTTTATGGCAATCAGCCCCAGCATTTT.